The clone carrying this T cell receptor beta chain was seen a few times. Its antigen is unidentified. This entry belongs to a study of cytomegalovirus exposure and HLA in healthy donors. General observations from the study: Some public TCRs appeared in many individuals, while most sequences were rare. In vitro, three CMV-associated chains proved specific for CMV antigens. It was 164 TCR beta chains that were listed as cytomegalovirus-associated.

While the first cohort had 650 to 850 subjects, the donors belonged to the separate validation cohort of roughly 120 subjects. CDR1 MNHNS and CDR2 SASEGT come from the germline V gene. The CDR3 contains 16 residues. With V trimmed by 3 bases and J by 6 bases, 8 bases remained unmatched. Here immunoSEQ multiplex PCR was the method, and the copy in TCRdb shows in-frame clones only, minus some. The table lists around 300,000 clones, around nine tenths of them singletons. This chain connects TRBV6-1 to TRBJ1-6; 7 bases align to TRBD1. The sequenced material came from PBMCs. This TCR came from a woman aged 18 to 35 in good health and CMV-seronegative. The CDR3 DNA sequence: TGTGCCAGCAGTGACGGGTGGGCAGGGGGTAATTCACCCCTCCACTTT. Residues: CASSDGWAGGNSPLHF.